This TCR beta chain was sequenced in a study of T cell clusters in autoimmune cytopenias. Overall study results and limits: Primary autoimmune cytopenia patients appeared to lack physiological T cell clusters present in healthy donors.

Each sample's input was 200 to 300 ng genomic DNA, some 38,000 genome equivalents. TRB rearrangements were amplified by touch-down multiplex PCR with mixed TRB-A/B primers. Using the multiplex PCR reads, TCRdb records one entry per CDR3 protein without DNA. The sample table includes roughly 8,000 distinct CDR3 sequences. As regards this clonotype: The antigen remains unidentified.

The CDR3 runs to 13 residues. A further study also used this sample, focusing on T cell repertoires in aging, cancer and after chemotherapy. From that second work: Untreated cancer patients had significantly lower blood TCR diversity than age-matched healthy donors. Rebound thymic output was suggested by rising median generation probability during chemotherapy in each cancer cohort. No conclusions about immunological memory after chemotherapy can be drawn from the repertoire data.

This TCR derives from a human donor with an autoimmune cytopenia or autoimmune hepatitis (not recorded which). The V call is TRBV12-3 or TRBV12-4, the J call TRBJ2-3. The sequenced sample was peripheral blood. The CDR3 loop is CASSLGSTDTQYF.